The entry below describes one T cell receptor (beta chain). The CDR3 contains 13 residues. It was during active infection that Seattle patients were enrolled and then longitudinally followed. The sample belongs to a study of blood T cell repertoires in COVID-19. Study-level information: COVID-19 samples from acute and convalescent phases originated in the United States, Italy and Spain.

Data came from immunoSEQ multiplex PCR; TCRdb stores just in-frame clones and leaves some out. The sample carries a few hundred thousand clones, around 88% recorded once. V and J are TRBV21-1 and TRBJ2-3; the tabulated D call, TRBD1, remains unverified against the DNA. TRBV21-1 is noted as a pseudogene. Sequenced sample: peripheral blood. This TCR derives from a woman between 50 and 59 years old with COVID-19, enrolled during active disease. The CDR3 sequence: CASSDSGPDTQYF. CDR3 sequence (DNA): TGTGCCAGCAGCGACAGTGGCCCAGATACGCAGTATTTT.